This T cell receptor beta chain was documented in a study of T cell repertoires in cytomegalovirus infection (dated by TCRdb to between 2018 and 2021). As for the study more broadly: Donor HLA type was relevant to the analysis, as public TCR beta signatures indicated carriage of CMV infection together with the matching HLA type.

Study-wide conclusions, independent of this receptor: The ex vivo response was dominated by HLA-C-restricted CMV-specific TCR beta clonotypes, which also provided the single most frequent clonotype in two of eight donors. In both this cohort and an independent roughly 400-donor cohort, the cumulative frequency of public TCR beta family members distinguished carriers of CMV infection plus the relevant HLA type.

From its cysteine to its phenylalanine, the CDR3 spans 10 amino acids. The only DNA kept is the CDR3, 30 bases in frame from the first base. CDR1 and CDR2 (MDHEN, SYDVKM) derive from the germline V gene. The run used an Illumina HiSeq 1500. TCRdb itself trimmed the public reads at Q25 with fastp, ran MiXCR and retained productive beta chains. Entries that share a CDR3 protein sequence are merged under the most common genes and DNA. This sample holds some 680,000 distinct CDR3 sequences; less than 40% were observed only once. Of the sample, 2.5% to 3.5% is held by the ten largest clones. Remarks on this clonotype: It has no known antigen specificity. The germline gene is not matched at one end of the junction; a read error may be the cause.

In this chain, TRBV28 is recombined with TRBJ1-2, with no D gene named confidently. This clonotype was sampled from a human donor in good health (CMV status not recorded). Some clones in this sample may be carry-over from other donors' samples. Sequencing input: PBMCs. The DNA is as follows: TGTGCCAGCGGACCAGGCAGCCCCACATTC. Its translation reads: CASGPGSPTF.